This T cell receptor (beta chain) stems from a study of CD8 T cells in ankylosing spondylitis. Study results and limitations: Prior work had noted some motif variants in reactive arthritis blood and synovial fluid.

Scientists made TCR beta libraries using quantitative 5'-RACE with molecular barcodes. TCRdb independently ran MiXCR on the 5' RACE reads; one entry per CDR3 protein. The data contain 250,000 to 350,000 distinct CDR3 sequences, about 19% of them singletons. To note about this clonotype: The antigen remains unidentified.

The receptor was isolated from a male donor with ankylosing spondylitis or in good health (not recorded which). What was sequenced was blood, either unsorted or a sorted T cell fraction (not recorded which).

The DNA for the CDR3 is TGTGCCAGCAAGTTGGAGATCTCCTACAATGAGCAGTTCTTC. It specifies CASKLEISYNEQFF. This chain links TRBV2 with TRBJ2-1; D not resolved. The CDR3 contains 14 residues. Germline CDR1 and CDR2: SNHLY and FYNNEI. Between the trimmed V and J ends, which lost 7 bases and 0 bases, there was a span of 10 bases.